A selection of T cell receptor beta chains follows, all from one sample in a study of T cell changes during pregnancy in multiple sclerosis. Profiled with immunoSEQ multiplex PCR; TCRdb holds only in-frame clones, not every one. The sample shows approximately 48,000 clones, 80% to 95% of them seen only once. The sample was CD8+ T cells from peripheral blood mononuclear cells, taken after pregnancy. These TCRs come from a female donor with multiple sclerosis, enrolled in a pregnancy study. The CDR3 runs from the conserved cysteine through the conserved F or W. The D gene is left open where the match is weak. Expanded clones are given a class, and other clones once, few, many or no size at all.

d_call j_call v_call clone_size cdr3_aa cdr3_nt
TRBD2 TRBJ2-7 TRBV10-3 . CAINERGGVDEQYF TGTGCCATCAATGAGCGGGGAGGGGTGGATGAGCAGTACTTC
. TRBJ2-2 TRBV6-6 . CASSLLLNTGELFF TGTGCCAGCAGCCTATTATTGAACACCGGGGAGCTGTTTTTT
. TRBJ2-1 TRBV9 . CASSGETSYNEQFF TGTGCCAGCAGCGGAGAGACATCCTACAATGAGCAGTTCTTC
. TRBJ1-1 TRBV11-2 once CASSFFRGTEAFF TGTGCCAGCAGCTTCTTCCGGGGAACTGAAGCTTTCTTT
TRBD1 TRBJ1-2 TRBV9 . CASSAAWGQGLSIHGYTF TGTGCCAGCAGCGCGGCGTGGGGACAGGGGTTGAGTATCCATGGCTACACCTTC
TRBD1 TRBJ1-4 TRBV11-2 . CASSTTGGKREKLFF TGTGCCAGCAGCACCACAGGGGGGAAACGTGAAAAACTGTTTTTT
. TRBJ1-1 TRBV5-5 . CASHWPGYTEAFF TGTGCCAGCCACTGGCCGGGATACACTGAAGCTTTCTTT
TRBD1 TRBJ1-1 TRBV7-8 . CASSWTEDREGGTEAFF TGTGCCAGCAGCTGGACCGAGGACAGGGAAGGAGGCACTGAAGCTTTCTTT
TRBD2 TRBJ2-5 TRBV6-1 medium-sized CASSERTSGSETQYF TGTGCCAGCAGTGAAAGGACTAGCGGGAGTGAGACCCAGTACTTC
. TRBJ1-4 TRBV7-8 . CASLLRQETNEKLFF TGTGCCAGCTTACTCAGGCAGGAAACTAATGAAAAACTGTTTTTT
TRBD1 TRBJ2-7 TRBV4-2 . CASSQAGTGTYEQYF TGTGCCAGCAGCCAAGCCGGGACAGGGACCTACGAGCAGTACTTC
. TRBJ1-6 TRBV18 . CASSEATYSPLHF TGTGCCAGCTCCGAAGCGACGTATTCACCCCTCCACTTT
. TRBJ1-1 TRBV28 . CASQASVEAFF TGTGCCAGCCAGGCCTCAGTTGAAGCTTTCTTT
TRBD2 TRBJ2-1 TRBV29-1 . CTGGPGVDEQFF TGCACGGGAGGGCCCGGGGTCGATGAGCAGTTCTTC
. TRBJ1-1 TRBV5-8 once CASSFEGVDTEAFF TGTGCCAGCAGCTTTGAGGGTGTGGACACTGAAGCTTTCTTT
TRBD1 TRBJ1-2 TRBV30 . CAWSVLGAGGVPNYGYTF TGTGCCTGGAGTGTACTCGGGGCAGGGGGAGTCCCAAACTATGGCTACACCTTC
. TRBJ1-1 TRBV27 . CASSTTGNTEAFF TGTGCCAGCAGTACTACAGGGAACACTGAAGCTTTCTTT
TRBD1 TRBJ1-2 TRBV4-1 . CASSPETGVKYGYTF TGCGCCAGCAGCCCCGAGACAGGGGTTAAGTATGGCTACACCTTC
. TRBJ1-6 TRBV6-5 . CASSATGNSPLHF TGTGCCAGCAGTGCTACGGGTAATTCACCCCTCCACTTT
. TRBJ1-4 TRBV5-1 once CASTNNEKLFF TGCGCCAGCACCAATAATGAAAAACTGTTTTTT
TRBD1 TRBJ1-6 TRBV6-5 . CASRTRQGVNSPLHF TGTGCCAGCAGAACCCGACAGGGGGTGAATTCACCCCTCCACTTT
TRBD2 TRBJ2-1 TRBV15 . CATSRAAAGGPDEQFF TGTGCCACCAGCAGAGCGGCAGCGGGAGGGCCTGATGAGCAGTTCTTC
. TRBJ2-7 TRBV19 . CASGGPYEQYF TGTGCCAGCGGGGGGCCCTACGAGCAGTACTTC
TRBD1 TRBJ1-1 TRBV23-1 . CASTHFAGTGNTEAFF TGCGCCAGCACCCACTTCGCCGGGACAGGGAACACTGAAGCTTTCTTT
. TRBJ2-7 TRBV19 . CASSIDDGGYEQYF TGTGCCAGTAGTATAGATGATGGAGGCTACGAGCAGTACTTC
. TRBJ2-3 TRBV5-4 . CASLTWDNTDTQYF TGTGCCAGCCTAACCTGGGACAACACAGATACGCAGTATTTT
TRBD1 TRBJ1-4 TRBV2 . CASSTRTGFGGF TGTGCCAGCAGCACACGGACAGGTTTTGGGGGGTTT
TRBD2 TRBJ2-5 TRBV5-1 . CASSSGLAEQETQYF TGCGCCAGCAGCTCGGGACTAGCGGAACAAGAGACCCAGTACTTC
. TRBJ2-5 TRBV21-1 . CASSKYRGETQYF TGTGCCAGCAGCAAGTACAGGGGAGAGACCCAGTACTTC
. TRBJ2-7 TRBV6-6 . CASSRGMSYEQYF TGTGCCAGCAGTCGAGGGATGTCCTACGAGCAGTACTTC
TRBD2 TRBJ2-5 TRBV13 . CASSLRAGGETQYF TGTGCCAGCAGCCTACGTGCCGGGGGGGAGACCCAGTACTTC
. TRBJ2-1 TRBV7-9 . CASTLGLEGEQFF TGTGCCAGCACCTTGGGGCTAGAAGGTGAGCAGTTCTTC
TRBD2 TRBJ2-4 TRBV5-5 . CASSLAGAKNIQYF TGTGCCAGCAGCTTAGCGGGGGCCAAAAACATTCAGTACTTC
. TRBJ1-1 TRBV6-1 . CASSEAAPTEAFF TGTGCCAGCAGTGAAGCAGCTCCCACTGAAGCTTTCTTT
. TRBJ2-1 TRBV30 . CAWTSQRSSYNEQFF TGTGCCTGGACCTCCCAGCGGAGCTCCTACAATGAGCAGTTCTTC
TRBD1 TRBJ1-2 TRBV4-3 . CASSQEWTGGDGYTF TGCGCCAGCAGCCAAGAATGGACAGGGGGAGATGGCTACACCTTC
TRBD1 TRBJ2-1 TRBV19 . CASSSGQIDEQFF TGTGCCAGCTCCTCGGGACAGATTGATGAGCAGTTCTTC
TRBD1 TRBJ2-7 TRBV7-9 . CASSTGTGRYEQYF TGTGCCAGCAGCACCGGGACAGGGCGCTACGAGCAGTACTTC
. TRBJ1-1 TRBV6-5 . CASSYQPTMNTEAFF TGTGCCAGCAGTTACCAACCGACTATGAACACTGAAGCTTTCTTT
TRBD2 TRBJ2-3 TRBV27 . CASSLGTSAADTQYF TGTGCCAGCAGTTTGGGGACTAGCGCGGCAGATACGCAGTATTTT
TRBD1 TRBJ1-4 TRBV29-1 . CSVEASGTGINANEKLFF TGCAGCGTCGAAGCCTCCGGGACAGGGATTAATGCTAATGAAAAACTGTTTTTT
. TRBJ1-2 TRBV19 . CATARPGLLYGYTF TGTGCCACCGCCCGTCCGGGACTGCTCTATGGCTACACCTTC
TRBD1 TRBJ1-1 TRBV13 . CASSHTGENTEAFF TGTGCCAGCAGCCACACAGGGGAGAACACTGAAGCTTTCTTT
. TRBJ2-6 TRBV4-3 . CASSQGGSGGANVLTF TGCGCCAGCAGCCAAGGGGGCTCGGGCGGGGCCAACGTCCTGACTTTC
TRBD1 TRBJ2-2 TRBV27 . CASSLQGGFTGELFF TGTGCCAGCAGTCTACAGGGGGGTTTTACCGGGGAGCTGTTTTTT
TRBD1 TRBJ1-5 TRBV19 . CASQDRGNQPQHF TGTGCCAGCCAGGACAGGGGCAATCAGCCCCAGCATTTT
. TRBJ1-5 TRBV19 . CASSIWTGANQPQHF TGTGCCAGTAGTATTTGGACGGGAGCAAATCAGCCCCAGCATTTT
TRBD1 TRBJ2-7 TRBV9 . CASSDPGTGAYEQYF TGTGCCAGCAGCGATCCCGGGACAGGGGCCTACGAGCAGTACTTC